This T cell receptor beta chain comes out of a study of blood T cell repertoires in COVID-19. As for the study in general: Samples of COVID-19 (acute and convalescent) were obtained from the United States, Italy and Spain. Nucleic acid was either cDNA or gDNA, and it came from T cells, B-cell-depleted T cells, or PBMCs.

Original methodology: Amplification with reference gene primers provided the estimates of nucleated cell counts. Assay: immunoSEQ multiplex PCR; the TCRdb copy retains only in-frame clones and omits some. That table gives V, J and clone size, and the DNA gave D and trimming. This sample carries 130,000 or so clones, just under 85% of them seen once, and the ten largest clones take roughly 13%. CDR1 and CDR2 from the germline V gene are SEHNR and FQNEAQ (reference sequence). V lost 4 bases and J 4 bases, leaving 20 bases between the germline ends. There are 17 residues in the CDR3. Source material: peripheral blood. The chain combines TRBV7-9 with TRBJ2-1; the D gene is possibly TRBD1 (6 bases). This TCR was recovered from a human donor in a cohort sampled during active COVID-19. This chain's CDR3 is CASSSLNRVFGYNEQFF. CDR3 sequence (DNA): TGTGCCAGCAGCTCCCTGAACAGGGTATTTGGTTACAATGAGCAGTTCTTC.